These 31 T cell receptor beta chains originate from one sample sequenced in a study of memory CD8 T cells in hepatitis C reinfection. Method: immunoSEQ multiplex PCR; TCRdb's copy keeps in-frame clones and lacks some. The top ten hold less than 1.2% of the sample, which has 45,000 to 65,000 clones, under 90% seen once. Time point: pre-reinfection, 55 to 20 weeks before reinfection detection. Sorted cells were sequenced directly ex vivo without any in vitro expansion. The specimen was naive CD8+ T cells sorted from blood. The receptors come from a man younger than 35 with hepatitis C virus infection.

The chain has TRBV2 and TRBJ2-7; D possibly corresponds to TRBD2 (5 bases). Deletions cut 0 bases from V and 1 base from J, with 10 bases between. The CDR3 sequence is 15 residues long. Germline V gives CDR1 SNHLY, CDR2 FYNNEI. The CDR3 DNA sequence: TGTGCCAGCAGTGAAGCGCCCCGGGGTTCCTACGAGCAGTACTTC. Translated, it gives CASSEAPRGSYEQYF.

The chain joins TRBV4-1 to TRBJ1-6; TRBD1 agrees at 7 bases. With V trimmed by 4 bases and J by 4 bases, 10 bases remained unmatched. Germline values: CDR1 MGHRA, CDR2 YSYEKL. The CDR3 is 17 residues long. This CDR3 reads CASSPPPGQEYNSPLHF. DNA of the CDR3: TGCGCCAGCAGCCCTCCCCCCGGACAGGAATATAATTCACCCCTCCACTTT.

The chain's CDR3 is CASSFFASSYEQYF. The CDR3 nucleotides are TGTGCCAGCAGCTTTTTCGCGAGCTCCTACGAGCAGTACTTC. The chain recombines TRBV11-2 with TRBJ2-7; D is undetermined. This CDR3 comprises 14 residues. The V gene's germline CDR1 is SGHAT and CDR2 FQNNGV. Trimming pared 3 bases from V and 0 bases from J, leaving 9 bases between.

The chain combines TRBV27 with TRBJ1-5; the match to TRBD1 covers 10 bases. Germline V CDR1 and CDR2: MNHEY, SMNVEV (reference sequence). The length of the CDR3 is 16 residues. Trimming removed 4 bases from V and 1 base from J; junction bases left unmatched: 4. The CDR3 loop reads CASSWDRGESNQPQHF. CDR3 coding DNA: TGTGCCAGCAGTTGGGACAGGGGAGAAAGCAATCAGCCCCAGCATTTT.

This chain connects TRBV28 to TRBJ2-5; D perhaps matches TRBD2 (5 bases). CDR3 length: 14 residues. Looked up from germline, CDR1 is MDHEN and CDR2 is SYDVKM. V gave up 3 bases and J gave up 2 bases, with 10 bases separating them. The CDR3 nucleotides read TGTGCCAGCAGTTTCCCGGGAAATCAAGAGACCCAGTACTTC. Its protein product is CASSFPGNQETQYF.

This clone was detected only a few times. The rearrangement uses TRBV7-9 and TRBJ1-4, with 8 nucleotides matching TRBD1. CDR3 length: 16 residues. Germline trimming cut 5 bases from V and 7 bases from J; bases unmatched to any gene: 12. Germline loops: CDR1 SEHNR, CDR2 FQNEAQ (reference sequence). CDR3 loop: CASSPDLTGVGEKLFF. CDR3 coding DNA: TGTGCCAGCAGCCCCGACCTGACAGGGGTGGGTGAAAAACTGTTTTTT.

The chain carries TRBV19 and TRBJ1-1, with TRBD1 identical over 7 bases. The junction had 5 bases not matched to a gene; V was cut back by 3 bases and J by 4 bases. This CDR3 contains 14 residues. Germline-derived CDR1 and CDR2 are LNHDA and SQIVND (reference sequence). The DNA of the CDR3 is TGTGCCAGTAGTATCGGGACAGAGCTCACTGAAGCTTTCTTT. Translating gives CASSIGTELTEAFF.

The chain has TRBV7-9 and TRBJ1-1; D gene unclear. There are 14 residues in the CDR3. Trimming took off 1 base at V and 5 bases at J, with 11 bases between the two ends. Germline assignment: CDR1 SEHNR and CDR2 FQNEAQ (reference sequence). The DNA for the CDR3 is TGTGCCAGCAGCTTAGACGCGGGAGATACTGAAGCTTTCTTT. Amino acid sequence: CASSLDAGDTEAFF.

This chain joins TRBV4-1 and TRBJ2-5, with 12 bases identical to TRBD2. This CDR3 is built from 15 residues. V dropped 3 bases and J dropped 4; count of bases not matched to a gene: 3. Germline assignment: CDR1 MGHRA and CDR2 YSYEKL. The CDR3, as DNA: TGCGCCAGCAGCCAGGGACTAGCGGGTGGAGAGACCCAGTACTTC. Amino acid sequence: CASSQGLAGGETQYF.

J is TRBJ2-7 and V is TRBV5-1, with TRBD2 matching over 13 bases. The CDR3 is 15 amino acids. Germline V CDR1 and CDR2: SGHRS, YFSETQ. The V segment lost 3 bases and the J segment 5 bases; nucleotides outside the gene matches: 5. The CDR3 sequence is CASSSETSGRNEQYF. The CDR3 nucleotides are TGCGCCAGCAGCTCGGAGACTAGCGGGAGGAACGAGCAGTACTTC.

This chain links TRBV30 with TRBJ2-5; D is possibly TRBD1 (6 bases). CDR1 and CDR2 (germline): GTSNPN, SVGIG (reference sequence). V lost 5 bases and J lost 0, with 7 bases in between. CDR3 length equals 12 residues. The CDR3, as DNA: TGTGCCTGGGGACAGTACCAAGAGACCCAGTACTTC. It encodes CAWGQYQETQYF.

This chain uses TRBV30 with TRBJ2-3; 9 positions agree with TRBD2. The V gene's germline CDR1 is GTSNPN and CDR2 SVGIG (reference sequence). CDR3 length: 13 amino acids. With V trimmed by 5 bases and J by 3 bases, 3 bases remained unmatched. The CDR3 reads CAWDSGGTDTQYF. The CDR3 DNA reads TGTGCCTGGGACAGCGGGGGGACAGATACGCAGTATTTT.

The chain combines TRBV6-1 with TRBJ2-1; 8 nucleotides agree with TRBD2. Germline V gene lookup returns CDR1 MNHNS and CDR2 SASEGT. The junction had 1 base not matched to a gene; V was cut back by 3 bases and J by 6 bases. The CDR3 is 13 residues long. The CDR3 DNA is TGTGCCAGCAGTGACGGACTAGCCAATGAGCAGTTCTTC. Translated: CASSDGLANEQFF.

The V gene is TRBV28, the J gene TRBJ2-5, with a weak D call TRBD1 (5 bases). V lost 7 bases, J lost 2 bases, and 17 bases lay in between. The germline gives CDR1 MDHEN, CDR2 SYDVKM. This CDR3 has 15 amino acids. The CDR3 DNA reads TGTGCCAGCAACCTCCGGACACCTGTGCAAGAGACCCAGTACTTC. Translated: CASNLRTPVQETQYF. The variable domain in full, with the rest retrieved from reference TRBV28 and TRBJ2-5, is DVKVTQSSRYLVKRTGEKVFLECVQDMDHENMFWYRQDPGLGLRLIYFSYDVKMKEKGDIPEGYSVSREKKERFSLILESASTNQTSMYLCASNLRTPVQETQYFGPGTRLLVL.

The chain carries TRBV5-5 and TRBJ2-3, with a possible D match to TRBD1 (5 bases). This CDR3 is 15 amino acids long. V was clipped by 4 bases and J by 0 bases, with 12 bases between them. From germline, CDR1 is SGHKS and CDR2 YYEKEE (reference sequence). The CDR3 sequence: CASSTEGVSTDTQYF. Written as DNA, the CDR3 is TGTGCCAGCAGCACGGAAGGGGTTAGCACAGATACGCAGTATTTT.

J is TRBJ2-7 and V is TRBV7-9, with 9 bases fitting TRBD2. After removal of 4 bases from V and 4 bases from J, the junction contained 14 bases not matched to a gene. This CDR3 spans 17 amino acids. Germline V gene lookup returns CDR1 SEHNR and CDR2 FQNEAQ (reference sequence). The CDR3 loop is CASSSDWEAGGYYEQYV. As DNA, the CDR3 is TGTGCCAGCAGCTCCGATTGGGAAGCGGGGGGATATTACGAGCAGTACGTC.

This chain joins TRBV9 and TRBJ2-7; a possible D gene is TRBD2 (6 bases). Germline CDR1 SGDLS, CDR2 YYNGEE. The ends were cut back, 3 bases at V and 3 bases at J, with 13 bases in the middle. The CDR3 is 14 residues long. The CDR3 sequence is CASSAASGGYEQYF. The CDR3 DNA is TGTGCCAGCAGCGCAGCCTCCGGGGGCTACGAGCAGTACTTC.

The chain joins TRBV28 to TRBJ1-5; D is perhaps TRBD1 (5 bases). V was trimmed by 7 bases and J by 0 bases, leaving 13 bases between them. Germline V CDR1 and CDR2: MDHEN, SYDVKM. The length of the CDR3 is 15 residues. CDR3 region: CASILSDSSNQPQHF. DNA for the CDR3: TGTGCCAGCATTTTGTCCGACAGTAGCAATCAGCCCCAGCATTTT.

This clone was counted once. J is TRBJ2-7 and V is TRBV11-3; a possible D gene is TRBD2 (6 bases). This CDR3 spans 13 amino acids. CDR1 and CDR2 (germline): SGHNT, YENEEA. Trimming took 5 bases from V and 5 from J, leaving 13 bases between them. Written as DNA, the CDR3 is TGTGCCAGCAGCCCTCGGGAGTCCGACGAGCAGTACTTC. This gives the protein CASSPRESDEQYF.

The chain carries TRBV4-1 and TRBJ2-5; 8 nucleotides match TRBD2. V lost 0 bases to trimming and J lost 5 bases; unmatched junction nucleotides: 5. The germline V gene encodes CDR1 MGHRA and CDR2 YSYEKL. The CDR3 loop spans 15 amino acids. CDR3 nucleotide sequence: TGCGCCAGCAGCCAAGATGCGGGGGGCTTGGAGACCCAGTACTTC. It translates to CASSQDAGGLETQYF.

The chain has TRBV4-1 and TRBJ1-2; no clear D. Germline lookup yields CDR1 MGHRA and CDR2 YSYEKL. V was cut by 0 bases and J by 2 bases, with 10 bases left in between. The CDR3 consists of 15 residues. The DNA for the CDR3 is TGCGCCAGCAGCCAAGATCAAGGGAGGAACTATGGCTACACCTTC. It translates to CASSQDQGRNYGYTF.

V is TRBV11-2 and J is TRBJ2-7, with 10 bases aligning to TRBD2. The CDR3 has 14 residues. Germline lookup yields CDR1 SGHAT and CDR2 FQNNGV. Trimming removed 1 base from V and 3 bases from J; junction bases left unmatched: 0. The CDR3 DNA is TGTGCCAGCAGCTTAGTAGCGGGGGGCTACGAGCAGTACTTC. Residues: CASSLVAGGYEQYF.

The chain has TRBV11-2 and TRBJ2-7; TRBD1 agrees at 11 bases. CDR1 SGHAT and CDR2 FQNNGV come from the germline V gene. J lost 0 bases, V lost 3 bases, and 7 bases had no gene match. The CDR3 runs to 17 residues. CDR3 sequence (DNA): TGTGCCAGCAGCTTCGATCGGACAGGGGGCCTCTCCTACGAGCAGTACGTC. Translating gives CASSFDRTGGLSYEQYV.

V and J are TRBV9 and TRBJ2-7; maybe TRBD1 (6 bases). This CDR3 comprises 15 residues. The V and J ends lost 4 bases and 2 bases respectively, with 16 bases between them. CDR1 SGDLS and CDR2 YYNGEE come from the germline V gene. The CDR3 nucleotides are TGTGCCAGCAGCCCCGGGACAACGAGTACCTACGAGCAGTACTTC. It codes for CASSPGTTSTYEQYF. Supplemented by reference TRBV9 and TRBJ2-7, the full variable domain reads DSGVTQTPKHLITATGQRVTLRCSPRSGDLSVYWYQQSLDQGLQFLIQYYNGEERAKGNILERFSAQQFPDLHSELNLSSLELGDSALYFCASSPGTTSTYEQYFGPGTRLTVT.

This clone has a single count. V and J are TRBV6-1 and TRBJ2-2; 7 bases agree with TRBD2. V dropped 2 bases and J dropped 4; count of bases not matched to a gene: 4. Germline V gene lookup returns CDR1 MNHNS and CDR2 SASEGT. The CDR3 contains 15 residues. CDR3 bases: TGTGCCAGCAGTGAATTAGCGGGTTTCACCGGGGAGCTGTTTTTT. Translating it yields CASSELAGFTGELFF.

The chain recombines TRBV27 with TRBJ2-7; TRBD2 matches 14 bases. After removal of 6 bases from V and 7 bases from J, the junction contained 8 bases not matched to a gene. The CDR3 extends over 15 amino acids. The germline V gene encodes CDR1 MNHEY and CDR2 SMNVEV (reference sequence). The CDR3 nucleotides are TGTGCCAGCAGCCGGGGGACTAGCGGGAGTCAAGAGCAGTACTTC. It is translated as CASSRGTSGSQEQYF.

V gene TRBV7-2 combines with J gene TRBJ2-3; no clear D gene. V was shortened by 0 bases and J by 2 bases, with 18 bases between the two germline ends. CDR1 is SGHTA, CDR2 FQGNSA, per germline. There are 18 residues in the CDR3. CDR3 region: CASSLARVASRITDTQYF. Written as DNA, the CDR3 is TGTGCCAGCAGCTTAGCGCGTGTGGCTAGTAGAATCACAGATACGCAGTATTTT.

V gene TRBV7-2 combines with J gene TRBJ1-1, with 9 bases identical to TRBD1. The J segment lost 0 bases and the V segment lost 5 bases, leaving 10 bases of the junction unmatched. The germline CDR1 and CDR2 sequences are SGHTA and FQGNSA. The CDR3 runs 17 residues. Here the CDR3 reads CASSHRGGTGLNTEAFF. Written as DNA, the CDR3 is TGTGCCAGCAGCCACCGGGGAGGGACAGGGTTGAACACTGAAGCTTTCTTT.

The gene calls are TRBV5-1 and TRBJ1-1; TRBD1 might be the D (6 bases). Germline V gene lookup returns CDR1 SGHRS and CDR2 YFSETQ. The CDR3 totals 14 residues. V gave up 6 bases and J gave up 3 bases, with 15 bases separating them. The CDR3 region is CASNLRDTDTEAFF. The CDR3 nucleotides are TGCGCCAGCAACCTCCGGGACACAGACACTGAAGCTTTCTTT.

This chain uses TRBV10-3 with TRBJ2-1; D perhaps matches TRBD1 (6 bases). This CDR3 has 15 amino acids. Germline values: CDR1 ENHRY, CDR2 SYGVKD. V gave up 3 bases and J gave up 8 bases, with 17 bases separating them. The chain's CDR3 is CAISDIWSGVDEQFF. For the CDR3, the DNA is TGTGCCATCAGTGATATTTGGTCAGGGGTTGATGAGCAGTTCTTC.

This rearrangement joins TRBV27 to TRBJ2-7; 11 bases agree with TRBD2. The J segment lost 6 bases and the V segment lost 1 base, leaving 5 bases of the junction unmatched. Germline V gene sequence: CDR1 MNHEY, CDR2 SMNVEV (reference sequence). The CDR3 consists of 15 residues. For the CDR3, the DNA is TGTGCCAGCAGTTTATACGGGCTAGCGGGAGGCGAGCAGTACTTC. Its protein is CASSLYGLAGGEQYF.